These 19 T cell receptor beta chains originate from one sample sequenced in a study of cytomegalovirus exposure and HLA in healthy donors (TCRdb year 2017). The protocol used for the library was the immunoSEQ multiplex PCR assay. A mixture of 60 forward primers for TCR Vbeta segments and 13 reverse primers for TCR Jbeta segments was used in the multiplex PCR. As stored in TCRdb, this immuneACCESS dataset retains in-frame rearrangements with V and J assigned. A fraction of the clones does not appear; measured against another copy, unresolved V genes explain less than half of the discrepancy, and the remainder lacks a known reason. The sample table records under 100,000 clones; 55% to 75% of these occur just once. In total, the top ten clones hold about 14% of the sample. Sequencing was carried out using PBMCs. Receptors were obtained from a woman between 50 and 59 years old in good health and CMV-seropositive.

This sequence joins TRBV19 and TRBJ2-1; TRBD2 matches at 11 bases. The V segment lost 7 bases and the J segment 7 bases; nucleotides outside the gene matches: 12. Germline V gene data show CDR1 as LNHDA and CDR2 as SQIVND (reference sequence). The CDR3 length is 16 residues. The CDR3 sequence: CASTTNLAGGRNEQFF. CDR3 nucleotides: TGTGCCAGTACGACAAATCTAGCGGGAGGTCGGAATGAGCAGTTCTTC.

The chain carries TRBV4-1 and TRBJ2-7, with TRBD2 matching over 13 bases. Germline assignment: CDR1 MGHRA and CDR2 YSYEKL. V shed 1 base and J 1 base; nucleotides not matched to a gene: 1. This CDR3 region has 16 residues. The CDR3 sequence is CASSQGGLAGSYEQYF. CDR3 bases: TGCGCCAGCAGCCAAGGGGGACTAGCGGGATCCTACGAGCAGTACTTC.

The chain employs TRBV9 and TRBJ2-7, with 12 bases matching TRBD2. The CDR3 covers 16 residues. Losses at the gene ends were 1 base for V and 5 bases for J; bases not matched to a gene: 7. Germline V gives CDR1 SGDLS, CDR2 YYNGEE. The CDR3 loop is CASSVLAGGPGHEQYF. As DNA, the CDR3 is TGTGCCAGCAGCGTACTAGCGGGAGGGCCTGGTCACGAGCAGTACTTC.

As DNA, the CDR3 is TGTGCCAGCAGCCAAGAACGGCTAGCGGGAAGAGTCGGCACCGGGGAGCTGTTTTTT. As protein: CASSQERLAGRVGTGELFF. V gene TRBV4-2 combines with J gene TRBJ2-2, with 9 bases lining up with TRBD2. Trimming cost V 0 bases and J 4 bases; bases outside gene matches: 12. CDR1 LGHNA and CDR2 YNFKEQ come from the germline V gene. The CDR3 extends over 19 amino acids.

The rearrangement joins TRBV6-5 to TRBJ2-3, with D possibly TRBD1 on 6 matching bases. CDR3 size: 15 residues. Germline values: CDR1 MNHEY, CDR2 SVGAGI. Trimming stripped 6 bases from V and 4 bases from J, with 17 bases between. DNA for the CDR3: TGTGCCAGCAGCCGTATCTCAGGGGTCCCAGATACGCAGTATTTT. Its protein product is CASSRISGVPDTQYF.

The chain uses TRBV28 and TRBJ2-5; 11 nucleotides agree with TRBD2. The J call may be in error: the DNA end matches TRBJ2-7 better. Per germline, CDR1 MDHEN and CDR2 SYDVKM. The CDR3 covers 15 residues. The CDR3 DNA sequence: TGTGCCAGCACCTCCGGGACTAGCGGCTCCTACGAGCAGTACTTC. Encoded protein: CASTSGTSGSYEQYF.

This chain uses TRBV7-9 with TRBJ1-1, with 9 bases that match TRBD1. From germline, CDR1 is SEHNR and CDR2 FQNEAQ (reference sequence). J was trimmed by 5 bases and V by 3 bases; bases with no gene match: 7. This CDR3 is 15 amino acids long. The CDR3 bases are TGTGCCAGCAGCTTTGGTACAGGGGGCAATACTGAAGCTTTCTTT. This codes for CASSFGTGGNTEAFF.

This clone has only a few counts. The CDR3 DNA sequence: TGTGCCAGCAGCTTAGTGACTAGCGACACAGATACGCAGTATTTT. This codes for CASSLVTSDTDTQYF. The chain recombines TRBV7-9 with TRBJ2-3, with 8 bases matching TRBD2. V shed 1 base and J 2 bases; nucleotides not matched to a gene: 2. This CDR3 contains 15 residues. Per the germline V gene, CDR1 is SEHNR and CDR2 is FQNEAQ (reference sequence).

The chain uses TRBV28 and TRBJ2-2; 9 bases are a match to TRBD2. The CDR3 length is 14 residues. V lost 6 bases and J lost 5; bases outside the gene matches: 4. The germline V gene encodes CDR1 MDHEN and CDR2 SYDVKM. In nucleotides, the CDR3 is TGTGCCAGCAGATCTAGCGGGGTAACCGGGGAGCTGTTTTTT. Amino acid sequence: CASRSSGVTGELFF.

This rearrangement joins TRBV5-1 to TRBJ1-2; 7 bases align to TRBD1. Germline CDR1 and CDR2: SGHRS and YFSETQ. Germline trimming cut 7 bases from V and 2 bases from J; bases unmatched to any gene: 5. The CDR3 loop spans 13 amino acids. The CDR3 protein is CASRQGLNYGYTF. CDR3 coding DNA: TGCGCCAGCCGACAGGGCTTAAACTATGGCTACACCTTC.

This clone turned up a few times. The chain uses TRBV19 and TRBJ1-2; 10 bases agree with TRBD1. The CDR3 has 15 residues. The V gene end was trimmed by 6 bases and the J gene end by 5 bases; junction bases not matched to a gene: 9. Germline V CDR1 and CDR2: LNHDA, SQIVND (reference sequence). In nucleotides, the CDR3 is TGTGCCAGTAGGGTTTATGGGGACAGGGGTTATGGCTACACCTTC. Its translation is CASRVYGDRGYGYTF.

The V gene is TRBV28, the J gene TRBJ1-2, with TRBD1 matching over 7 bases. V was clipped by 2 bases and J by 6 bases; unmatched bases: 3. The CDR3 loop spans 13 amino acids. Germline V gene lookup returns CDR1 MDHEN and CDR2 SYDVKM. The CDR3 is CASSLHRGNGYTF. The CDR3 DNA reads TGTGCCAGCAGTTTACACAGGGGCAATGGCTACACCTTC.

The sample holds a few counts of this clone. The rearrangement uses TRBV15 and TRBJ2-5, with D possibly TRBD1 on 6 matching bases. The V end was cut by 0 bases, the J end by 5 bases, with 10 bases between. CDR1 and CDR2 from the germline V gene are LNHNV and YYDKDF (reference sequence). The CDR3 covers 14 residues. The CDR3 here is CATSRDGRGETQYF. The CDR3 DNA is TGTGCCACCAGCAGAGATGGAAGGGGGGAGACCCAGTACTTC.

This chain joins TRBV6-1 and TRBJ1-2; perhaps TRBD1 as D (5 bases). The CDR3 runs to 15 residues. V lost 4 bases and J lost 4, with 16 bases in between. Germline V gene lookup returns CDR1 MNHNS and CDR2 SASEGT. Written as DNA, the CDR3 is TGTGCCAGCAGTGTTTACCAGGGCTCCCTCTATGGCTACACCTTC. It codes for CASSVYQGSLYGYTF.

The chain is built from TRBV7-2 and TRBJ2-2; no clear D gene. Looked up from germline, CDR1 is SGHTA and CDR2 is FQGNSA. V was shortened by 6 bases and J by 5 bases, with 10 bases between the two germline ends. CDR3 length: 13 amino acids. In nucleotides, the CDR3 is TGTGCCAGCAGTGGGCTTGGTACCGGGGAGCTGTTTTTT. Protein sequence: CASSGLGTGELFF.

The chain has TRBV6-1 and TRBJ1-1; D remains ambiguous. This CDR3 has 15 amino acids. Trimming removed 0 bases from V and 1 base from J, with 9 bases in between. The germline CDR1 and CDR2 sequences are MNHNS and SASEGT. The CDR3 DNA is TGTGCCAGCAGTGAAGCGGCGGCAGAGAACACTGAAGCTTTCTTT. Translation: CASSEAAAENTEAFF.

The chain is built from TRBV14 and TRBJ1-1; D not resolved. This CDR3 spans 13 amino acids. Germline loops: CDR1 SGHDN, CDR2 FVKESK. V gave up 2 bases and J gave up 5 bases, with 9 bases separating them. For the CDR3, the DNA is TGTGCCAGCAGCCAATACCTGGAGACTGAAGCTTTCTTT. Its translation: CASSQYLETEAFF.

The genes are TRBV30 and TRBJ2-1, with 8 bases aligning to TRBD1. V was pared by 3 bases and J by 7 bases, with 8 bases of the junction left unmatched. The CDR3 extends over 14 amino acids. CDR1 is GTSNPN and CDR2 is SVGIG in the germline V gene (reference sequence). The DNA for the CDR3 is TGTGCCTGGAGCCCCGGGACAGGAGGGAATGAGCAGTTCTTC. This encodes CAWSPGTGGNEQFF.

The chain links TRBV30 to TRBJ2-2, with a weak D call TRBD2 (6 bases). CDR3 length equals 13 residues. From germline, CDR1 is GTSNPN and CDR2 SVGIG (reference sequence). The germline V and J ends were trimmed by 5 bases and 6 bases, with 13 bases remaining between them. The DNA of the CDR3 is TGTGCCTGGGCGGGACTTGAAGCCGGGGAGCTGTTTTTT. Protein sequence: CAWAGLEAGELFF.